What follows are 29 T cell receptor beta chains derived from one specimen sequenced in a study of regulatory T cells in long-lasting Graves disease. Documented time point: persistent/refractory GD, antithyroid drugs over 5 years with positive TRAb. TCR sequences were obtained from RNA taken from PBMCs. Building the TCR beta libraries relied on iRepertoire HTBI primers, and CDR3 regions underwent Arm-PCR. TCRdb used MiXCR to reprocess the multiplex PCR reads, holding one entry per CDR3 protein. The sample contains about 430,000 distinct CDR3 sequences, around 20% of which appear only once. The sequencing here drew on peripheral blood mononuclear cells (PBMCs), taken when the disease was refractory, from a patient treated with antithyroid drugs. The receptors were gathered from a female donor with Graves disease.

Many counts were recorded for this clonotype. V usage is TRBV27 and J usage is TRBJ2-7; 7 nucleotides agree with TRBD2. The germline V gene has CDR1 MNHEY and CDR2 SMNVEV (reference sequence). The CDR3 has 14 amino acids. The V segment lost 6 bases and the J segment 2 bases; nucleotides outside the gene matches: 7. The CDR3 region has the DNA TGTGCCAGCAGCGACGCGAGCGGGGCCTACGAGCAGTACTTC. This translates into CASSDASGAYEQYF.

This clonotype occurred many times. The gene calls are TRBV7-8 and TRBJ2-5; 7 nucleotides line up with TRBD1. V lost 2 bases to trimming and J lost 5 bases; unmatched junction nucleotides: 11. The CDR3 length is 16 residues. Per the germline V gene, CDR1 is SGHVS and CDR2 is FQNEAQ. The DNA of the CDR3 is TGTGCCAGCAGCTTATTAACAGGGGTAGTATCGGAGACCCAGTACTTC. Its translation is CASSLLTGVVSETQYF.

This clonotype was observed a few times. The chain recombines TRBV27 with TRBJ2-7; 10 bases line up with TRBD2. Germline V gene data show CDR1 as MNHEY and CDR2 as SMNVEV (reference sequence). This CDR3 is built from 14 residues. V lost 8 bases and J lost 7; bases outside the gene matches: 11. The CDR3 here is CASRPSGRALEQYF. CDR3 nucleotides: TGTGCCAGCCGACCGAGCGGGAGGGCTTTGGAGCAGTACTTC.

This clonotype was found many times. The V call is TRBV15, the J call TRBJ2-5; D is perhaps TRBD2 (5 bases). The V and J ends lost 0 bases and 1 base respectively, with 9 bases between them. The CDR3 is 15 residues long. The V gene's germline CDR1 is LNHNV and CDR2 YYDKDF (reference sequence). CDR3 amino acids: CATSRDSAGQETQYF. DNA of the CDR3: TGTGCCACCAGCAGAGATAGCGCGGGCCAAGAGACCCAGTACTTC.

In this sample, this clonotype turned up many times. V and J are TRBV12-3 or TRBV12-4 and TRBJ1-4; D gene unclear. The CDR3 covers 14 residues. With 6 bases removed from V and 8 bases from J, the gap between germline ends came to 16 bases. DNA for the CDR3: TGTGCCAGCAGCTCCACAAGGGCCCGAGAAAAACTGTTTTTT. Protein product: CASSSTRAREKLFF.

This sequence joins TRBV28 and TRBJ2-2; 9 bases align to TRBD1. Germline V gives CDR1 MDHEN, CDR2 SYDVKM. This CDR3 has 15 amino acids. J gave up 6 bases and V 2 bases, and 4 bases lay outside the gene matches. This chain's CDR3 is CASSLGDRAAGELFF. In nucleotides, the CDR3 is TGTGCCAGCAGTTTAGGGGACAGGGCGGCCGGGGAGCTGTTTTTT.

This clonotype occurred many times. The rearrangement links TRBV28 to TRBJ1-2, with D unresolved. CDR3 length: 12 amino acids. Trimming removed 4 bases from V and 4 bases from J, with 7 bases in between. From germline, CDR1 is MDHEN and CDR2 SYDVKM. Here the CDR3 reads CASSYEVYGYTF. The CDR3 DNA reads as TGTGCCAGCAGTTATGAGGTCTATGGCTACACCTTC.

This clonotype came up a few times. The chain carries TRBV5-1 and TRBJ2-1; D is ambiguous. The CDR3 loop spans 14 amino acids. CDR1 and CDR2 from the germline V gene are SGHRS and YFSETQ. The V gene lost 0 bases and the J gene lost 6 bases, with 10 bases spanning the gap. Here the CDR3 DNA reads TGCGCCAGCAGCTTGGGCTTGGGTTCCAATGAGCAGTTCTTC. Translated, it gives CASSLGLGSNEQFF.

This chain joins TRBV20-1 and TRBJ1-2; D call uncertain. Trimming removed 5 bases at V and 1 base at J, with 8 bases between. The length of the CDR3 is 12 residues. Per germline, CDR1 DFQATT and CDR2 SNEGSKA (reference sequence). CDR3 DNA: TGCAGTGCTTCGGTCCGTAACTATGGCTACACCTTC. It specifies CSASVRNYGYTF.

The V call is TRBV12-3 or TRBV12-4, the J call TRBJ2-7; 9 bases match TRBD1. The CDR3 sequence is 14 residues long. The junction had 9 bases not matched to a gene; V was cut back by 6 bases and J by 6 bases. This CDR3 is CASRGRGQGFEQYF. CDR3 DNA sequence: TGTGCCAGCAGGGGCCGAGGACAGGGGTTCGAGCAGTACTTC.

The sample holds many counts of this clonotype. The CDR3 is CASSTSLTYEQYF. The DNA of the CDR3 is TGTGCCAGCAGTACCTCCTTGACCTACGAGCAGTACTTC. The chain couples TRBV27 to TRBJ2-7; D call uncertain. CDR3 length equals 13 residues. Germline V gene lookup returns CDR1 MNHEY and CDR2 SMNVEV (reference sequence). V lost 5 bases and J lost 2, with 10 bases in between.

As to this clonotype: A much larger clone lies a single base off, so this may be a read error. This CDR3 is missing its conserved last phenylalanine or tryptophan, likely due to a read error. V and J are TRBV6-1 and TRBJ2-2; D uncertain. The CDR3 length is 15 residues. Trimming removed 4 bases from V and 6 bases from J, with 15 bases in between. The V gene's germline CDR1 is MNHNS and CDR2 SASEGT. CDR3 sequence: CASSGSDNPAGELFS. The CDR3 DNA is TGTGCCAGCAGTGGTTCAGATAACCCAGCCGGGGAGCTGTTTTCT.

A remark on this clonotype: Since a much larger clone is just one base distant, this may be a read error. The chain recombines TRBV6-1 with TRBJ2-2, with D uncertain. The germline gives CDR1 MNHNS, CDR2 SASEGT. The CDR3 is 14 residues long. V gave up 5 bases and J gave up 6 bases, with 13 bases separating them. CDR3 nucleotides: TGTGCCAGCAGTCCCCTAATGGAAGCCGGGGAGCTGTTTTTT. Its translation is CASSPLMEAGELFF.

This clonotype was counted a few times. The chain joins TRBV6-1 to TRBJ2-3, with TRBD2 matching 8 bases. Trimming took 3 bases from V and 4 from J; bases not matched to a gene: 9. The CDR3 covers 16 residues. Per the germline V gene, CDR1 is MNHNS and CDR2 is SASEGT. The CDR3 here is CASSDSAASGPDTQYF. The CDR3 DNA reads TGTGCCAGCAGTGACTCGGCGGCTAGCGGGCCAGATACGCAGTATTTT.

In this sample, this clonotype turned up many times. This rearrangement joins TRBV19 to TRBJ1-5; D possibly corresponds to TRBD1 (5 bases). Trimming removed 4 bases at V and 6 bases at J, with 13 bases between. The germline gives CDR1 LNHDA, CDR2 SQIVND (reference sequence). The CDR3 has 14 amino acids. CDR3 in DNA: TGTGCCAGTAGTACCCCGGGACGAGGTCAGCCCCAGCATTTT. It codes for CASSTPGRGQPQHF.

Turning to this clonotype: One end of the junction varies from germline; a read error may be responsible. The J gene is TRBJ2-7, the V gene TRBV20-1, with TRBD1 as a possible D gene (6 bases). CDR1 is DFQATT and CDR2 is SNEGSKA in the germline V gene (reference sequence). The CDR3 covers 13 residues. The CDR3 is CSARADRDNEQYF. The CDR3 coding sequence is TGCAGTGCCAGAGCGGACCGGGACAACGAGCAGTACTTC.

This clonotype has just a few counts. The genes are TRBV25-1 and TRBJ1-1; 8 bases map to TRBD1. Germline values: CDR1 MGHDK, CDR2 SYGVNS. J lost 5 bases, V lost 1 base, and 6 bases had no gene match. The CDR3 runs to 15 residues. The CDR3 spells CASSELDREETEAFF. The CDR3 DNA follows: TGTGCCAGCAGTGAATTGGACAGGGAGGAGACTGAAGCTTTCTTT.

This clonotype was seen repeatedly, ten times or more. J is TRBJ2-7 and V is TRBV3-1, with D maybe TRBD2 (5 bases). The CDR3 is 12 residues long. Germline V CDR1 and CDR2: LGHDT, YNNKEL (reference sequence). The germline V and J ends were trimmed by 3 bases and 5 bases, with 8 bases remaining between them. In nucleotides, the CDR3 is TGTGCCAGCAGCCACGGGAAGAACGAGCAGTACTTC. It is translated as CASSHGKNEQYF.

This clonotype has more than one count but fewer than ten. The chain joins TRBV2 to TRBJ2-7, with 8 bases aligning to TRBD1. J lost 6 bases, V lost 1 base, and 14 bases had no gene match. The germline CDR1 and CDR2 sequences are SNHLY and FYNNEI. The CDR3 runs to 17 residues. Here the CDR3 DNA reads TGTGCCAGCAGTGAAGAGATAAGTTCGGGCAGGGGGCTCGAGCAGTACTTC. Translated, it gives CASSEEISSGRGLEQYF.

In its sample, this clonotype was seen many times. The chain links TRBV6-2 or TRBV6-3 to TRBJ2-7; 10 bases agree with TRBD2. The CDR3 is 14 amino acids. The germline V gene has CDR1 MNHEY and CDR2 SVGEGT. Germline trimming cut 3 bases from V and 4 bases from J; bases unmatched to any gene: 3. This chain's CDR3 is CASSYLAGAYEQYF. The DNA of the CDR3 is TGTGCCAGCAGTTATCTAGCGGGAGCGTACGAGCAGTACTTC.

The chain has TRBV6-1 and TRBJ1-4; 7 bases agree with TRBD1. Losses at the gene ends were 5 bases for V and 0 bases for J; bases not matched to a gene: 9. Per germline, CDR1 MNHNS and CDR2 SASEGT. The CDR3 extends over 17 amino acids. The chain's CDR3 is CASSLPGGAATNEKLFF. CDR3 nucleotide sequence: TGTGCCAGCAGTCTCCCAGGGGGGGCAGCAACTAATGAAAAACTGTTTTTT.

The table lists this clonotype with a few counts. Given a much more abundant clone one base away, this may be a read error. The chain links TRBV12-3 or TRBV12-4 to TRBJ1-6; 7 bases align to TRBD1. The CDR3 loop spans 12 amino acids. As DNA, the CDR3 is TGTACCAGCAGTGTAGGGGGCTCACCCCTCCACTTT. This gives the protein CTSSVGGSPLHF.

This clonotype appeared many times. The genes are TRBV19 and TRBJ1-5; no clear D gene. V gave up 5 bases and J gave up 9 bases, with 23 bases separating them. This CDR3 is 16 amino acids long. Looked up from germline, CDR1 is LNHDA and CDR2 is SQIVND (reference sequence). The CDR3 loop reads CASSPKSDSSFPPQHF. In nucleotides, the CDR3 is TGTGCCAGTAGTCCCAAGTCGGACTCCTCGTTCCCGCCCCAGCATTTT.

The chain combines TRBV19 with TRBJ2-7, with TRBD2 matching 11 bases. V dropped 6 bases and J dropped 3; count of bases not matched to a gene: 4. CDR3 length: 14 amino acids. Germline V gene sequence: CDR1 LNHDA, CDR2 SQIVND (reference sequence). The CDR3 DNA sequence: TGTGCCAGTAGAGCTAGCGGGAGGAGCTACGAGCAGTACTTC. This sequence encodes CASRASGRSYEQYF.

In its sample, this clonotype was seen many times. The chain is built from TRBV12-3 or TRBV12-4 and TRBJ2-7; the D gene is possibly TRBD1 (6 bases). This CDR3 region has 16 residues. V was cut by 3 bases and J by 2 bases, with 17 bases left in between. The CDR3 loop reads CASSLVTGTLPYEQYF. The CDR3 bases are TGTGCCAGCAGTTTGGTCACCGGGACACTCCCCTACGAGCAGTACTTC.

This clonotype was detected a few times. The gene calls are TRBV7-3 and TRBJ1-3; D ambiguous. The CDR3 has 13 amino acids. V lost 4 bases and J 10 bases, leaving 14 bases between the germline ends. Germline V gives CDR1 SGHTA, CDR2 FQGTGA. In DNA, the CDR3 is TGTGCCAGCAGCTCTACAGCCGGCGGGACCATATATTTT. Protein product: CASSSTAGGTIYF. The entire variable domain, with the rest obtained from reference TRBV7-3 and TRBJ1-3, is as follows: GAGVSQTPSNKVTEKGKYVELRCDPISGHTALYWYRQSLGQGPEFLIYFQGTGAADDSGLPNDRFFAVRPEGSVSTLKIQRTERGDSAVYLCASSSTAGGTIYFGEGSWLTVV.

The J gene is TRBJ2-5, the V gene TRBV4-1; TRBD1 is a possible D gene (5 bases). The CDR3 consists of 17 residues. The germline gives CDR1 MGHRA, CDR2 YSYEKL. V lost 1 base and J lost 5, with 20 bases in between. The chain's CDR3 is CASSQGIGAGSRETQYF. CDR3 in DNA: TGCGCCAGCAGCCAAGGGATAGGGGCAGGGTCGAGGGAGACCCAGTACTTC.

V gene TRBV10-2 combines with J gene TRBJ2-7; D is possibly TRBD2 (6 bases). Germline CDR1 is WSHSY and CDR2 is SAAADI. With 8 bases removed from V and 5 bases from J, the gap between germline ends came to 7 bases. This CDR3 has 10 amino acids. The CDR3 DNA is TGCGCCAGCGCGGGGAACGAGCAGTACTTC. Translating gives CASAGNEQYF.

This clonotype came up many times. The chain couples TRBV5-5 to TRBJ1-6; 8 bases line up with TRBD1. The ends lost 0 bases at V and 10 bases at J; junction bases unmatched: 9. The CDR3 is made up of 16 amino acids. From germline, CDR1 is SGHKS and CDR2 YYEKEE (reference sequence). DNA of the CDR3: TGTGCCAGCAGCTTGGTTTTGGGCAGGGGGCCATCACCCCTCCACTTT. Its protein is CASSLVLGRGPSPLHF.